Each of the 10 T cell receptor beta chains below was sequenced from the same sample in a study of breast tumors, draining lymph nodes, adjacent tissues. Breast cancer patients provided tissue from their axillary draining lymph nodes. TCRdb passed the multiplex PCR reads through MiXCR, listing each CDR3 protein once. The sample yields about 130,000 distinct CDR3 sequences, about 20% seen once. The sequenced sample was axillary lymph node tissue. The source of these receptors is a female donor with breast cancer. Some clones in this sample may be carry-over from other donors' samples.

This clonotype was seen repeatedly, ten times or more. The rearrangement links TRBV12-3 or TRBV12-4 to TRBJ2-1; a weak D match, TRBD2 (6 bases). Trimming removed 3 bases from V and 2 bases from J, with 17 bases in between. The CDR3 consists of 17 residues. DNA of the CDR3: TGTGCCAGCAGTTTTGGGTTAGCGGCGTCGACCTACAATGAGCAGTTCTTC. Amino acids: CASSFGLAASTYNEQFF.

This clonotype occurred once. A much larger clone lies one base from this, so it may be a read error. As the CDR3 is not closed by the conserved phenylalanine or tryptophan, this likely results from a read error. The chain employs TRBV2 and TRBJ1-2, with 7 bases lining up with TRBD1. The CDR3 totals 14 residues. The V gene's germline CDR1 is SNHLY and CDR2 FYNNEI. V lost 1 base to trimming and J lost 4 bases; unmatched junction nucleotides: 3. CDR3 nucleotide sequence: TGTGCCAGCAGTGAAGGGACAGGTCCCTATGGCTACACCCTC. It encodes CASSEGTGPYGYTL.

This clonotype appeared many times. The chain links TRBV29-1 to TRBJ1-2, with 8 nucleotides matching TRBD1. This CDR3 spans 13 amino acids. CDR1 is SQVTM and CDR2 is ANQGSEA in the germline V gene. V was pared by 6 bases and J by 3 bases, with 6 bases of the junction left unmatched. In nucleotides, the CDR3 is TGCAGCGTACCGGACAGGGATGACTATGGCTACACCTTC. It specifies CSVPDRDDYGYTF.

To note about this clonotype: It may be a read error: a sequence one base away is much more abundant. The CDR3 protein is CASRSSGRRLTGELFF. CDR3 sequence (DNA): TGTGCCAGTAGAAGTAGCGGGAGACGACTGACCGGGGAGCTGTTTTTT. The V and J genes are TRBV19 and TRBJ2-2; 9 bases are shared with TRBD2. From germline, CDR1 is LNHDA and CDR2 SQIVND (reference sequence). J lost 5 bases, V lost 6 bases, and 10 bases had no gene match. The CDR3 is 16 amino acids. Using reference TRBV19 and TRBJ2-2 for the parts outside the CDR3, the full variable domain is DGGITQSPKYLFRKEGQNVTLSCEQNLNHDAMYWYRQDPGQGLRLIYYSQIVNDFQKGDIAEGYSVSREKKESFPLTVTSAQKNPTAFYLCASRSSGRRLTGELFFGEGSRLTVL.

V gene TRBV3-1 combines with J gene TRBJ2-5; TRBD2 matches at 7 bases. CDR1 is LGHDT, CDR2 YNNKEL, per germline (reference sequence). V dropped 8 bases and J dropped 3; count of bases not matched to a gene: 21. The CDR3 has 18 residues. As DNA, the CDR3 is TGTGCCAGCGGCCCATGGGAGTTTTCCGCGGGAGCTAAAGAGACCCAGTACTTC. Its translation is CASGPWEFSAGAKETQYF.

To note about this clonotype: The CDR3 does not end in the conserved phenylalanine or tryptophan, so this is likely a read error. This chain connects TRBV2 to TRBJ2-2; the D gene is possibly TRBD2 (5 bases). V gave up 5 bases and J gave up 0 bases, with 13 bases separating them. The CDR3 has 16 residues. In germline, CDR1 is SNHLY, CDR2 FYNNEI. CDR3 nucleotide sequence: TGTGCCAGCAGTTCTGAGGGCTCAACGAACACCGGGGAGCTGTTTCTC. Translation gives CASSSEGSTNTGELFL.

This clonotype showed up many times. CDR3 amino acids: CSAGAAQVPYEQYF. CDR3 bases: TGCAGTGCCGGGGCGGCACAGGTGCCCTACGAGCAGTACTTC. V usage is TRBV20-1 and J usage is TRBJ2-7; D may match TRBD1 or TRBD2 (5 bases each). This CDR3 has 14 residues. V dropped 6 bases and J dropped 2 bases, with 17 bases sitting between them. Germline V gene data show CDR1 as DFQATT and CDR2 as SNEGSKA (reference sequence).

This clonotype came up many times. The genes are TRBV18 and TRBJ1-2; 10 bases agree with TRBD1. The germline V gene encodes CDR1 KGHSH and CDR2 LQKENI. The V gene end was trimmed by 6 bases and the J gene end by 7 bases; junction bases not matched to a gene: 5. The CDR3 has 13 amino acids. The DNA for the CDR3 is TGTGCCAGCTCCCCCGGGACAGGGGTTGGCTACACCTTC. It is translated as CASSPGTGVGYTF.

In its sample, this clonotype was seen many times. The chain is built from TRBV18 and TRBJ2-1, with 7 bases fitting TRBD1. Germline V gene lookup returns CDR1 KGHSH and CDR2 LQKENI. V shed 0 bases and J 3 bases; nucleotides not matched to a gene: 2. The CDR3 is 15 residues long. The CDR3 is CASSPPGQDYNEQFF. As DNA, the CDR3 is TGTGCCAGCTCACCACCCGGACAGGACTACAATGAGCAGTTCTTC.

This clonotype has a count of ten or more. This rearrangement joins TRBV9 to TRBJ2-1; TRBD1 matches at 8 bases. Per germline, CDR1 SGDLS and CDR2 YYNGEE. The CDR3 spans 15 residues. Trimming cost V 3 bases and J 8 bases; bases outside gene matches: 10. The CDR3 DNA reads as TGTGCCAGCAGCGAAGAGGACAGGGCTTTCGATGAGCAGTTCTTC. Its translation: CASSEEDRAFDEQFF.